The next 17 T cell receptor beta chains were all read from a single sample in a study of cytomegalovirus exposure and HLA in healthy donors. 60 Vbeta and 13 Jbeta primers were used in PCR. The protocol was immunoSEQ multiplex PCR, while the TCRdb copy is restricted to in-frame clones and leaves out a portion. The data show about 140,000 clones, 61% seen once. The source material was PBMCs. The receptors shown here come from a male donor in good health and CMV-seronegative.

CDR3 bases: TGTGCCAGCAGCGTGGACAGCCATAACACTGAAGCTTTCTTT. Its translation is CASSVDSHNTEAFF. The rearrangement links TRBV9 to TRBJ1-1; possibly TRBD1 for D (6 bases). Trimming took off 2 bases at V and 2 bases at J, with 10 bases between the two ends. CDR3 length: 14 residues. Germline CDR1 and CDR2: SGDLS and YYNGEE. The full variable domain, its missing parts supplied by reference TRBV9 and TRBJ1-1, is DSGVTQTPKHLITATGQRVTLRCSPRSGDLSVYWYQQSLDQGLQFLIQYYNGEERAKGNILERFSAQQFPDLHSELNLSSLELGDSALYFCASSVDSHNTEAFFGQGTRLTVV.

The rearrangement uses TRBV6-6 and TRBJ1-2, with 7 bases fitting TRBD1. The CDR3 length is 13 residues. V shed 6 bases and J 6 bases; nucleotides not matched to a gene: 7. Germline CDR1 and CDR2: MNHNY and SVGAGI (reference sequence). The CDR3 sequence: CASRRQGDDGYTF. CDR3 nucleotide sequence: TGTGCCAGCAGGAGACAGGGAGACGATGGCTACACCTTC.

This clone was picked up a small number of times. The chain links TRBV11-2 to TRBJ1-2; D unresolved. Germline assignment: CDR1 SGHAT and CDR2 FQNNGV. Trimming cost V 0 bases and J 4 bases, with 9 bases left between them. The CDR3 loop spans 14 amino acids. CDR3 sequence (DNA): TGTGCCAGCAGCTTAGATAACAGCGGCTATGGCTACACCTTC. It encodes CASSLDNSGYGYTF. The full variable domain, with the rest looked up from reference TRBV11-2 and TRBJ1-2, is EAGVAQSPRYKIIEKRQSVAFWCNPISGHATLYWYQQILGQGPKLLIQFQNNGVVDDSQLPKDRFSAERLKGVDSTLKIQPAKLEDSAVYLCASSLDNSGYGYTFGSGTRLTVV.

The chain combines TRBV5-1 with TRBJ2-5; D is possibly TRBD1 (5 bases). The J call may be incorrect, as the DNA end agrees better with TRBJ2-7. The CDR3 is 15 amino acids. Germline loops: CDR1 SGHRS, CDR2 YFSETQ. The CDR3 region is CASSLDRPLTYEQYF. The CDR3, as DNA: TGCGCCAGCAGCTTGGACAGGCCGTTGACCTACGAGCAGTACTTC.

This chain uses TRBV2 with TRBJ1-5; 8 bases are a match to TRBD1. The CDR3 extends over 14 amino acids. The V and J ends lost 6 bases and 4 bases, in that order; junction bases with no gene match: 5. Germline lookup yields CDR1 SNHLY and CDR2 FYNNEI. This CDR3 reads CASRRDRTNQPQHF. The CDR3 DNA sequence: TGTGCCAGCAGGAGGGACAGGACAAATCAGCCCCAGCATTTT.

This chain connects TRBV7-8 to TRBJ1-2; D unclear. Germline V gene data show CDR1 as SGHVS and CDR2 as FQNEAQ. This CDR3 spans 16 amino acids. V was shortened by 3 bases and J by 1 base, with 15 bases between the two germline ends. The CDR3 nucleotides are TGTGCCAGCAGCTTGGGCGGGAGGGTGCGTAACTATGGCTACACCTTC. Its protein product is CASSLGGRVRNYGYTF.

CDR3 sequence (DNA): TGTGCCAGCAGTGAGAACCTCAGGGCCGCGAACACTGAAGCTTTCTTT. Translating gives CASSENLRAANTEAFF. The rearrangement uses TRBV25-1 and TRBJ1-1; D perhaps matches TRBD1 (5 bases). V dropped 3 bases and J dropped 1 base, with 15 bases sitting between them. Germline CDR1 MGHDK, CDR2 SYGVNS. This CDR3 has 16 amino acids.

V gene TRBV5-4 combines with J gene TRBJ2-2, with D maybe TRBD2 (6 bases). Germline V gene sequence: CDR1 SGHNT, CDR2 YYREEE (reference sequence). CDR3 length equals 14 residues. Trimming pared 6 bases from V and 1 base from J, leaving 10 bases between. CDR3 residues: CASNPGENTGELFF. The CDR3 nucleotides read TGTGCCAGCAACCCGGGGGAGAACACCGGGGAGCTGTTTTTT.

The CDR3 DNA follows: TGTGCCAGCAGGCGGACAGGGGTTTCTTCACCCCTCCACTTT. It specifies CASRRTGVSSPLHF. V is TRBV28 and J is TRBJ1-6, with 9 nucleotides matching TRBD1. Germline V gene sequence: CDR1 MDHEN, CDR2 SYDVKM. CDR3 length: 14 residues. J was trimmed by 9 bases and V by 6 bases; bases with no gene match: 6.

This clone was seen a few times. The V and J genes are TRBV2 and TRBJ1-4; D remains unclear. Trimming shortened V by 7 bases and J by 13 bases, and 25 bases separated the two germline ends. The CDR3 is made up of 15 amino acids. From germline, CDR1 is SNHLY and CDR2 FYNNEI. As DNA, the CDR3 is TGTGCCAGCACCCTTGGGCAGTCTCGGATAAGTAGACTGTTTTTT. It translates to CASTLGQSRISRLFF.

This clone was picked up one time. The V and J genes are TRBV5-6 and TRBJ2-7; D is unclear. Trimming took off 3 bases at V and 6 bases at J, with 16 bases between the two ends. This CDR3 has 14 amino acids. Per the germline V gene, CDR1 is SGHDT and CDR2 is YYEEEE. CDR3 sequence: CASSYLKNTCEQYF. The CDR3 nucleotides are TGTGCCAGCAGCTACCTTAAGAACACCTGCGAGCAGTACTTC.

This sequence joins TRBV25-1 and TRBJ2-7, with TRBD1 identical over 9 bases. This CDR3 has 13 residues. The junction had 7 bases not matched to a gene; V was cut back by 7 bases and J by 6 bases. Germline CDR1 reads MGHDK; CDR2 reads SYGVNS. The CDR3, as DNA: TGTGCCAGCACTACAGGGGGCTTTTGCGAGCAGTACTTC. This sequence encodes CASTTGGFCEQYF.

The chain links TRBV18 to TRBJ1-3; tentatively, D is TRBD1 (5 bases). The CDR3 runs 15 residues. V lost 4 bases, J lost 3 bases, and 13 bases lay in between. Germline CDR1 KGHSH, CDR2 LQKENI. The DNA of the CDR3 is TGTGCCAGCTCACGGGGGGATCGAGATGGAAACACCATATATTTT. Its translation is CASSRGDRDGNTIYF.

This clone was counted between two and nine times. The chain carries TRBV28 and TRBJ1-3; tentative D call: TRBD1 (5 bases). This CDR3 is built from 17 residues. Trimming cost V 1 base and J 4 bases, with 17 bases left between them. The germline CDR1 and CDR2 sequences are MDHEN and SYDVKM. In DNA, the CDR3 is TGTGCCAGCAGTTTATTAAGCTGGGGCGCAAAGGGAAACACCATATATTTT. Its protein product is CASSLLSWGAKGNTIYF.

The chain combines TRBV2 with TRBJ1-2; D is unclear. CDR3 length: 11 residues. Germline V lookup: CDR1 SNHLY, CDR2 FYNNEI. The ends were cut back, 4 bases at V and 9 bases at J, with 9 bases in the middle. CDR3 nucleotides: TGTGCCAGCAGTGTGATCGGGAGCTACACCTTC. Residues: CASSVIGSYTF. Full variable domain (rest looked up from reference TRBV2 and TRBJ1-2): EPEVTQTPSHQVTQMGQEVILRCVPISNHLYFYWYRQILGQKVEFLVSFYNNEISEKSEIFDDQFSVERPDGSNFTLKIRSTKLEDSAMYFCASSVIGSYTFGSGTRLTVV.

V usage is TRBV4-2 and J usage is TRBJ1-5; 12 bases match TRBD1. Germline lookup yields CDR1 LGHNA and CDR2 YNFKEQ. The CDR3 loop spans 17 amino acids. V lost 0 bases, J lost 6 bases, and 6 bases stayed unmatched. CDR3 DNA: TGTGCCAGCAGCCAAGATCACGGGACAGGGGGCGTTCAGCCCCAGCATTTT. Translating gives CASSQDHGTGGVQPQHF.

The chain combines TRBV10-3 with TRBJ2-7; TRBD2 agrees at 16 bases. With V trimmed by 5 bases and J by 3 bases, 13 bases remained unmatched. Germline values: CDR1 ENHRY, CDR2 SYGVKD. The CDR3 length is 19 residues. In DNA form, the CDR3 reads TGTGCCATCAGTCTGACCGGGACTAGCGGGGGGGCTACGATCTACGAGCAGTACTTC. It translates to CAISLTGTSGGATIYEQYF.